Sequencing of this T cell receptor beta chain was carried out in a study of shared clonotypes between healthy human individuals. A single count supports this clone. The junction had 12 bases not matched to a gene; V was cut back by 3 bases and J by 5 bases. The CDR3 consists of 16 residues. Germline values: CDR1 SEHNR, CDR2 FQNEAQ (reference sequence). Generated by immunoSEQ multiplex PCR, the TCRdb table keeps only in-frame clones and is missing some. Found here are about 2.1 million clones, over 85% of them singletons; the top ten hold about 1.7%. The naive CD8 population came from CD45RO-negative cells selected for CCR7, without terminally differentiated effector memory CD45RA+ cells.

Sequencing was performed on naive CD8+ T cells from PBMCs. The chain carries TRBV7-9 and TRBJ2-5, with 7 bases matching TRBD2. The TCR sequence derives from a man aged 18-30 years in good health. Some clones in this sample may be carry-over from other donors' samples. The CDR3 reads CASSLEFSAGVETQYF. The CDR3 nucleotides read TGTGCCAGCAGCTTGGAATTCTCGGCGGGAGTGGAGACCCAGTACTTC.